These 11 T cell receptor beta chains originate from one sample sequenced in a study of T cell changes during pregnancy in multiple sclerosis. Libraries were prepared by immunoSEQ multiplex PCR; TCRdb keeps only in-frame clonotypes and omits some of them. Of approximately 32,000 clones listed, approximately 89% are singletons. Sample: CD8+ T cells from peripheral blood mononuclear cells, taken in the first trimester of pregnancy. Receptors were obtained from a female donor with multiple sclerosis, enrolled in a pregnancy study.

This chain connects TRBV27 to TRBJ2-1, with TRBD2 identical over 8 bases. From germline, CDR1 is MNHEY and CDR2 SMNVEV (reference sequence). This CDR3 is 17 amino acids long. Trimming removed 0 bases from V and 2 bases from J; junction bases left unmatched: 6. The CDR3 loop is CASSLSAGAETYNEQFF. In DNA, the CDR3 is TGTGCCAGCAGTTTATCAGCGGGAGCGGAGACCTACAATGAGCAGTTCTTC.

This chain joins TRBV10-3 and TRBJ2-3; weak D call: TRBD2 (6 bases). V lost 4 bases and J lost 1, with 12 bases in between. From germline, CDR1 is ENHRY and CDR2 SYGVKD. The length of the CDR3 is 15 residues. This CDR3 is CAISVGGGGTDTQYF. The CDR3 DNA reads TGTGCCATCAGTGTTGGGGGAGGAGGCACAGATACGCAGTATTTT.

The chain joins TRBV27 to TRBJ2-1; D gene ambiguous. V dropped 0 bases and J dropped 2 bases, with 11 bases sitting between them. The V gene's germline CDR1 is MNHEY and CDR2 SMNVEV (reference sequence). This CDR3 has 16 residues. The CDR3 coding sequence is TGTGCCAGCAGTTTATCGGGCCCCAGGCCCTACAATGAGCAGTTCTTC. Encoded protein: CASSLSGPRPYNEQFF.

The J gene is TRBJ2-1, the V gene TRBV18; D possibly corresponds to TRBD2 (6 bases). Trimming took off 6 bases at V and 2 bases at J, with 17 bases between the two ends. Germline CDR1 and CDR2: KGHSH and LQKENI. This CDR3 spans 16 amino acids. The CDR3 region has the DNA TGTGCCAGCTCCCCCTCTGGAGGGTTCACCTACAATGAGCAGTTCTTC. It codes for CASSPSGGFTYNEQFF.

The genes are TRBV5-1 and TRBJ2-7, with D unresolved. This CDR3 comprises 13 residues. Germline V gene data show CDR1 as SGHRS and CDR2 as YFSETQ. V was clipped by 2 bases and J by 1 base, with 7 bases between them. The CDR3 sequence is CASSFPGSYEQYF. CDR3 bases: TGCGCCAGCAGCTTCCCGGGTTCCTACGAGCAGTACTTC.

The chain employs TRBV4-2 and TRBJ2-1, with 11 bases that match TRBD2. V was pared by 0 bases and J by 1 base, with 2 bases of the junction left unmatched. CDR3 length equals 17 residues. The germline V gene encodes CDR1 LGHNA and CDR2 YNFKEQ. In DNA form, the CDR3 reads TGTGCCAGCAGCCAAGATGGACTAGCGGGTTCCTACAATGAGCAGTTCTTC. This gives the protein CASSQDGLAGSYNEQFF.

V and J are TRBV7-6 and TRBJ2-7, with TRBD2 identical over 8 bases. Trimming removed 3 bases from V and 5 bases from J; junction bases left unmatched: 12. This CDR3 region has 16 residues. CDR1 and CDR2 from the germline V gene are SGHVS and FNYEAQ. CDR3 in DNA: TGTGCCAGCAGCTTCTCCTTTCGGGAGGGCCTAAACGAGCAGTACTTC. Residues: CASSFSFREGLNEQYF.

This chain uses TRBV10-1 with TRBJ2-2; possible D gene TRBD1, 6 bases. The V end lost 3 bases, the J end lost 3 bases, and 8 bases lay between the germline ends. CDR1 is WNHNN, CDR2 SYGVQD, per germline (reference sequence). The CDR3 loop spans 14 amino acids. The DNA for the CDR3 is TGCGCCAGCAGTGAACAGGGCGACACCGGGGAGCTGTTTTTT. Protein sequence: CASSEQGDTGELFF.

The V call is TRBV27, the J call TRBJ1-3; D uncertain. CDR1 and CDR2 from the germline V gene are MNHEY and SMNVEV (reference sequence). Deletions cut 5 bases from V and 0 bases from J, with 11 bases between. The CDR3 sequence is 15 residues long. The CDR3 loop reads CASSPLERSGNTIYF. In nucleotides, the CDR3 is TGTGCCAGCAGTCCCCTCGAGCGCTCTGGAAACACCATATATTTT.

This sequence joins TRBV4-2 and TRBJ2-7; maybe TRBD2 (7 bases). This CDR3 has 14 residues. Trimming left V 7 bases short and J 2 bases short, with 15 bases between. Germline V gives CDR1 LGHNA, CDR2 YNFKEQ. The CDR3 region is CASNYREGAYEQYF. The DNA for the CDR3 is TGTGCCAGCAACTACAGGGAGGGTGCCTACGAGCAGTACTTC.

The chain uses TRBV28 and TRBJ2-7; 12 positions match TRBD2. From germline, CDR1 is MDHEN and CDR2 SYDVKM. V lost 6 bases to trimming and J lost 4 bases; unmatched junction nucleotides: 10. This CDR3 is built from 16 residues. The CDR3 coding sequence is TGTGCCAGCAGCCGCACTCGTACTAGCGGGAGGTACGAGCAGTACTTC. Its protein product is CASSRTRTSGRYEQYF.